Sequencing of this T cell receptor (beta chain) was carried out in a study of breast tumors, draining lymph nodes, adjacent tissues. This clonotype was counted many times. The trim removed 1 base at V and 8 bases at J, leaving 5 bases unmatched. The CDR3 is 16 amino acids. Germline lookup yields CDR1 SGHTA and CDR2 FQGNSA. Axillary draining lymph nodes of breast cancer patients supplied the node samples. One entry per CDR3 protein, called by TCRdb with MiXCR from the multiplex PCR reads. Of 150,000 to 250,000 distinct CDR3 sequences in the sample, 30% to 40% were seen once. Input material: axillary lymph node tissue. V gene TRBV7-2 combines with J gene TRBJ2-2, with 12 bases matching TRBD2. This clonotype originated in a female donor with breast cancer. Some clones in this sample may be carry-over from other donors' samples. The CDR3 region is CASSLERTSGKGELFF. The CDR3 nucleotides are TGTGCCAGCAGCTTAGAGCGGACTAGCGGGAAAGGGGAGCTGTTTTTT.